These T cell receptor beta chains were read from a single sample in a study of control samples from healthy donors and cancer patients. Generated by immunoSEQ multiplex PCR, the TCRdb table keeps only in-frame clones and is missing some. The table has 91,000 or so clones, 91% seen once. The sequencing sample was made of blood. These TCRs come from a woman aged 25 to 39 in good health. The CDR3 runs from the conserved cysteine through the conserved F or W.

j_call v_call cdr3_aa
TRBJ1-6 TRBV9 CASSVDGANSPLHF
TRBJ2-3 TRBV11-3 CASSLGREKTDTQYF
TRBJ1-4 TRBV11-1 CASSLAVSGNEKLFF
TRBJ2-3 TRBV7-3 CASSLLGGGAADTQYF
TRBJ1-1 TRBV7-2 CASSLGGRLNTEAFF
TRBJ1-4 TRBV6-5 CASRQGAGNEKLFF
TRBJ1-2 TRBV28 CASSLPVRTLGYTF
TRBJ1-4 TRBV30 CAWSVGQGNEKLFF
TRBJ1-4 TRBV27 CASSLWAAGSEKLFF
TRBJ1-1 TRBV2 CASSERGRGGTEAFF
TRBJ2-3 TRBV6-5 CASTLLASSTDTQYF
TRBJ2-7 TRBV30 CAGSGGTYEQYF
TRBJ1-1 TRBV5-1 CASSSQPGQAVPDGAFF
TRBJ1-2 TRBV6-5 CASSLDSLPRGYTF
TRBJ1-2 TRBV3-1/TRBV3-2 CASSQLTENYGYTF
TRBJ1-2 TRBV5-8 CASSLDLGAKYYGYTF
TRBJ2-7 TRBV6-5 CATNRSGRSYEQYF
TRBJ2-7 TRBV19 CASRAATGSSYEQYF
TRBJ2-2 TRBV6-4 CASSDRGSHTGELFF
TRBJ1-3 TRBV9 CASSSNQDRGPGNTIYF
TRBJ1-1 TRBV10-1 CASSAKQGLGTEAFF
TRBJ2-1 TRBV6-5 CASSYGVAAPEQFF
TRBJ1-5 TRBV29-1 CSVVVGETGTFNQPQHF
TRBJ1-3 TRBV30 CAWSVLGDLGNTIYF
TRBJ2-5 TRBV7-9 CASSLPSGRPETQYF
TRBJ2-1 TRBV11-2 CASIGTSGRTHYNEQFF
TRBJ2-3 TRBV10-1 CASSESYPDTQYF
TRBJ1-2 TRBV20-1 CSAREGYGYTF
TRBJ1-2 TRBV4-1 CASSQLGQIETF
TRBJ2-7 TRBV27 CASSLRRVSYEQYF
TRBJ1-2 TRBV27 CASRPPGQALYGYTF
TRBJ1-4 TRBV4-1 CASSQDFGRGDEKLFF
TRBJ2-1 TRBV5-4 CASSWGLADNEQFF
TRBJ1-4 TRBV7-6 CASSRDVGANEKLFF
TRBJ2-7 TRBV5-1 CASSSGGRYEQYF
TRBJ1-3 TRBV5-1 CASSLVGQLSGNTIYF
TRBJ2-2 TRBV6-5 CASSYRVRGTGELFF
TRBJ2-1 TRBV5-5 CASSLRTGTYNEQFF
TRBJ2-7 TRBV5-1 CASSLEQGKGYEQYF
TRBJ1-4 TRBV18 CASSPGLNEKLFF
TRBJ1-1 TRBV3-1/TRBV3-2 CASSQEGTPEAFF
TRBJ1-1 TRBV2 CASSETYRAFF
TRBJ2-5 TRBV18 CASSPLGGETQYF
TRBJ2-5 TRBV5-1 CASSLYGGGETQYF
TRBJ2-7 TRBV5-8 CASSMALGQLFYEQYF
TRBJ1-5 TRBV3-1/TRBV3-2 CASSPGRFNQPQHF
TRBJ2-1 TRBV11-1 CASSLLRGTYNEQFF